The present entry profiles one T cell receptor beta chain with its context. The record originates from a study of human T cells and chemical hapten exposure. Across the study: All through the roughly 25-week study, the scalp of each patient received diphenylcyclopropenone doses weekly.

Documented time point: pre-sensitization, week 0. Treatment described: therapeutic diphenylcyclopropenone sensitization with weekly scalp DPC. The library gave individual cDNA molecules unique molecular identifiers. Using its own MiXCR run on the RACE reads, TCRdb lists one record per CDR3 protein. The data show about 80,000 distinct CDR3 sequences, approximately 15% seen once. The sequence derives from a woman between 45 and 60 years old with alopecia areata. Some clones in this sample may be carry-over from other donors' samples. The source was whole blood, collected in connection with sensitization to the hapten diphenylcyclopropenone (DPC).

The CDR3 sequence is CASTPRSGYEQYF. The CDR3 bases are TGTGCCAGCACCCCGCGGTCGGGATACGAGCAGTACTTC. The V call is TRBV6-1, the J call TRBJ2-7; the D gene is possibly TRBD2 (5 bases). Trimming cost V 7 bases and J 4 bases, with 14 bases left between them. This CDR3 spans 13 amino acids. Germline V gene sequence: CDR1 MNHNS, CDR2 SASEGT.